The rows below give T cell receptor beta chains drawn from one sample of a study of ipilimumab plus nivolumab after autologous stem cell transplantation. Generated by immunoSEQ multiplex PCR, the TCRdb table keeps only in-frame clones and is missing some. The sample lists 15,000 to 20,000 clones; about 80% were seen once. The sequencing here drew on PBMCs, taken in a trial of ipilimumab plus nivolumab as post-transplant consolidation. The receptors originated from a male donor with diffuse large B-cell lymphoma. Both conserved end residues are part of each CDR3. D genes are given only for firm matches. Not all rows give a size; the values are once, few, many and, for expanded clones, a class.

clone_size d_call j_call v_call cdr3_nt cdr3_aa
NA NA TRBJ1-2 TRBV15 TGTGCCACCAGCAGAGATGGGGAGGGCTACTATGGCTACACCTTC CATSRDGEGYYGYTF
NA TRBD2 TRBJ2-3 TRBV10-3 TGTGCCATCAGTGCTTCCCTGAGCGGGGGAGGCACAGATACGCAGTATTTT CAISASLSGGGTDTQYF
NA NA TRBJ2-1 TRBV5-1 TGCGCCAGCAGCTTGGCCGACAGCAATGAGCAGTTCTTC CASSLADSNEQFF
once NA TRBJ1-2 TRBV4-3 TGCGCCAGCAGCCAAGATTTGGGAAGGAGTGGCTACACCTTC CASSQDLGRSGYTF
NA NA TRBJ2-7 TRBV14 TGTGCCAGCAGCCGAATGGGAGTCCTGGGTTCCTACGAGCAGTACTTC CASSRMGVLGSYEQYF
NA TRBD1 TRBJ2-1 TRBV7-6 TGTGCCAGCAGCCGGACAGGGGAATTTCTCAATGAGCAGTTCTTC CASSRTGEFLNEQFF
few NA TRBJ2-2 TRBV7-2 TGTGCCAGCAGCTCCGGCCCCCGGTCCGGGGAGCTGTTTTTT CASSSGPRSGELFF
NA TRBD1 TRBJ2-5 TRBV6-6 TGTGCCAGCAGTGACCGGGACAGGCAAGAGACCCAGTACTTC CASSDRDRQETQYF
NA TRBD1 TRBJ2-5 TRBV27 TGTGCCAGCAGTTTAATCGGGACAGGGGCTCGGGAGACCCAGTACTTC CASSLIGTGARETQYF
NA TRBD2 TRBJ2-5 TRBV30 TGTGCCTGGAGTGTCCCCGGGGGGGTGCGGGAGACCCAGTACTTC CAWSVPGGVRETQYF
NA NA TRBJ1-1 TRBV7-2 TGTGCCAGCAGCTTTATGCAGGGCCGGAACACTGAAGCTTTCTTT CASSFMQGRNTEAFF
NA TRBD1 TRBJ2-3 TRBV28 TGTGCCAGCAGTATCTGGGACAGGGGACTCGGGGATACGCAGTATTTT CASSIWDRGLGDTQYF
NA TRBD1 TRBJ2-7 TRBV6-6 TGTGCCAGCAGTTACCGCCTTAGACAGGGATCCTACGAGCAGTACTTC CASSYRLRQGSYEQYF
NA NA TRBJ1-2 TRBV7-8 TGTGCCAGCAGCTCATCTCGGACAGTCTCATATGGCTACACCTTC CASSSSRTVSYGYTF
once NA TRBJ1-1 TRBV4-2 TGTGCCAGCAGCCAAGATTGGGGGGGCTCTAACACTGAAGCTTTCTTT CASSQDWGGSNTEAFF
NA NA TRBJ2-7 TRBV7-9 TGCGCCAGCAGCCAAGCCCCCGGCTCCTACGAGCAGTACTTC CASSQAPGSYEQYF
few TRBD2 TRBJ2-3 TRBV5-1 TGCGCCAGCAGCTTGGCTAGCGGGTTCACAGATACGCAGTATTTT CASSLASGFTDTQYF
NA NA TRBJ2-7 TRBV6-5 TGTGCCAGCAGTTTTGGGGGCGAGCAGTACTTC CASSFGGEQYF
NA NA TRBJ1-5 TRBV5-4 TGTGCCAGCAGCTTTAGCAATCAGCCCCAGCATTTT CASSFSNQPQHF
NA NA TRBJ2-7 TRBV7-8 TGTGCCAGCAGCTGGGCCTACGAGCAGTACTTC CASSWAYEQYF
once TRBD2 TRBJ2-5 TRBV6-1 TGTGCCAGCACGGGACTAGCCAGAGAGACCCAGTACTTC CASTGLARETQYF
NA NA TRBJ1-5 TRBV9 TGTGCCAGCAGCGTAGGGGGGGCTTATCAGCCCCAGCATTTT CASSVGGAYQPQHF
once NA TRBJ2-7 TRBV14 TGTGCCAGCGGCCTGCTCTCCTACGAGCAGTACTTC CASGLLSYEQYF
NA NA TRBJ1-2 TRBV7-2 TGTGCCAGCAGCTCGGGTGGACTCCTCCGTGGCTACACCTTC CASSSGGLLRGYTF